This T cell receptor (beta chain) comes out of a study of early T cells in non-severe SARS-CoV-2 infection. Study-level information: From unsorted whole blood, bulk RNA was sequenced, and the chains remained unpaired.

The CDR3 spans 17 residues. V lost 4 bases and J 2 bases, leaving 21 bases between the germline ends. CDR1 and CDR2 from the germline V gene are LNHDA and SQIVND (reference sequence). The TCR library protocol attached unique molecular identifiers to the individual cDNA molecules. TCRdb analysed the 5' RACE reads with MiXCR anew, one entry per CDR3 protein. The table has roughly 64,000 distinct CDR3 sequences, roughly 12% seen once; the top ten hold roughly 3%. The specimen comprised whole blood, sampled at baseline. The gene calls are TRBV19 and TRBJ2-7; maybe TRBD1 (6 bases). This TCR was sampled from an adult who was a healthcare worker with PCR-confirmed SARS-CoV-2 infection or an uninfected control (not recorded which). The CDR3 here is CASSNRNRAVSPYEQYF. The DNA of the CDR3 is TGTGCCAGTAGTAACCGGAACAGGGCCGTTTCCCCCTACGAGCAGTACTTC. The full variable domain, with the rest looked up from reference TRBV19 and TRBJ2-7, is DGGITQSPKYLFRKEGQNVTLSCEQNLNHDAMYWYRQDPGQGLRLIYYSQIVNDFQKGDIAEGYSVSREKKESFPLTVTSAQKNPTAFYLCASSNRNRAVSPYEQYFGPGTRLTVT.